This T cell receptor beta chain was retrieved from a study of control samples from healthy donors and cancer patients. CDR1 and CDR2 from the germline V gene are GTSNPN and SVGIG (reference sequence). CDR3 length equals 13 residues. With V trimmed by 2 bases and J by 7 bases, 5 bases remained unmatched. Libraries were prepared by immunoSEQ multiplex PCR; TCRdb keeps only in-frame clonotypes and omits some of them. Of 45,000 or so clones listed, more than 70% were seen once; the top ten hold around 9.6%. This receptor was obtained from a woman aged 60-75 years with lung cancer. The genes are TRBV30 and TRBJ1-2, with 9 bases that match TRBD1. Specimen: PBMCs. The CDR3 coding sequence is TGTGCCTGGAGTCCGACAGGGGGTTTTGGCTACACCTTC. This codes for CAWSPTGGFGYTF.